Shown below are 20 T cell receptor beta chains from a single sample sequenced in a study of blood T cell repertoires in COVID-19. Only in-frame clones appear in the TCRdb table, and some are missing; sequencing was by immunoSEQ multiplex PCR. This table has about 390,000 clones, about 90% appearing once. The sequenced sample was peripheral blood. All receptors come from an older woman with COVID-19, enrolled during active disease.

This clone was seen only once. The chain employs TRBV6-5 and TRBJ1-1; TRBD1 is a possible D gene (5 bases). CDR1 is MNHEY, CDR2 SVGAGI, per germline. V lost 5 bases to trimming and J lost 0 bases, with 7 bases between them. There are 13 residues in the CDR3. The CDR3 loop reads CASSTGLNTEAFF. The CDR3 nucleotides are TGTGCCAGCAGTACAGGCCTGAACACTGAAGCTTTCTTT.

This clone was found once. V and J are TRBV5-6 and TRBJ1-2; 9 positions match TRBD1. J was trimmed by 3 bases and V by 2 bases; bases with no gene match: 5. Germline-derived CDR1 and CDR2 are SGHDT and YYEEEE. The CDR3 runs to 15 residues. The DNA for the CDR3 is TGTGCCAGCAGCTTTACAGGGGGCTCCTACTATGGCTACACCTTC. This codes for CASSFTGGSYYGYTF.

This sequence joins TRBV6-5 and TRBJ2-7; 10 bases agree with TRBD1. The CDR3 spans 15 residues. Trimming removed 2 bases from V and 0 bases from J; junction bases left unmatched: 1. In germline, CDR1 is MNHEY, CDR2 SVGAGI. The CDR3 here is CASSYRDRGSYEQYF. The CDR3 nucleotides are TGTGCCAGCAGTTACAGGGACAGGGGCTCCTACGAGCAGTACTTC.

The chain has TRBV28 and TRBJ1-5; D is unclear. The CDR3 consists of 14 residues. Per the germline V gene, CDR1 is MDHEN and CDR2 is SYDVKM. Trimming removed 3 bases at V and 6 bases at J, with 12 bases between. The CDR3 DNA sequence: TGTGCCAGCAGTTTGACCGGAGGTTTTCAGCCCCAGCATTTT. It is translated as CASSLTGGFQPQHF.

This chain links TRBV6-5 with TRBJ2-7, with 10 bases matching TRBD1. Germline trimming cut 8 bases from V and 6 bases from J; bases unmatched to any gene: 10. Looked up from germline, CDR1 is MNHEY and CDR2 is SVGAGI. The CDR3 runs 14 residues. CDR3 DNA: TGTGCCAGCGGGATAAGGGACAGGGGAAGCGAGCAGTACTTC. Protein: CASGIRDRGSEQYF.

The chain has TRBV3-1 (or the pseudogene TRBV3-2) and TRBJ1-2, with TRBD1 matching 7 bases. CDR3 length: 14 residues. V was clipped by 0 bases and J by 6 bases; unmatched bases: 4. Germline CDR1 is LGHDT and CDR2 is YNNKEL (reference sequence). Written as DNA, the CDR3 is TGTGCCAGCAGCCAAGAAGGGACAGTACATGGCTACACCTTC. This sequence encodes CASSQEGTVHGYTF.

The chain links TRBV11-2 to TRBJ1-1; 7 positions match TRBD1. The germline CDR1 and CDR2 sequences are SGHAT and FQNNGV. The CDR3 runs to 14 residues. Germline trimming cut 6 bases from V and 5 bases from J; bases unmatched to any gene: 9. The CDR3 loop reads CASRPTGFNTEAFF. The CDR3 DNA reads TGTGCCAGCAGACCGACAGGGTTCAATACTGAAGCTTTCTTT.

This chain connects TRBV9 to TRBJ2-1, with D perhaps matching TRBD1 (6 bases). Germline CDR1 and CDR2: SGDLS and YYNGEE. The CDR3 has 14 amino acids. V was shortened by 3 bases and J by 4 bases, with 11 bases between the two germline ends. CDR3 sequence: CASSGEGVYNEQFF. CDR3 in DNA: TGTGCCAGCAGCGGCGAGGGGGTTTACAATGAGCAGTTCTTC.

The chain has TRBV14 and TRBJ1-6; possibly TRBD1 for D (6 bases). The CDR3 has 15 residues. The V end was cut by 2 bases, the J end by 3 bases, with 8 bases between. The germline gives CDR1 SGHDN, CDR2 FVKESK. The CDR3 region has the DNA TGTGCCAGCAGCCAACAGGGGATCTATAATTCACCCCTCCACTTT. Encoded protein: CASSQQGIYNSPLHF.

This chain's CDR3 is CASTPGQGLEAFF. DNA of the CDR3: TGTGCCAGCACCCCGGGACAGGGCCTAGAAGCTTTCTTT. This chain connects TRBV6-5 to TRBJ1-1; 9 positions match TRBD1. Trimming at V came to 7 bases and at J to 8 bases, leaving 8 bases not matched to a gene. Germline values: CDR1 MNHEY, CDR2 SVGAGI. The CDR3 length is 13 residues.

The rearrangement joins TRBV5-1 to TRBJ2-3; TRBD1 agrees at 10 bases. The junction had 3 bases not matched to a gene; V was cut back by 0 bases and J by 5 bases. The CDR3 has 15 amino acids. Germline-derived CDR1 and CDR2 are SGHRS and YFSETQ. CDR3 loop: CASSLDGQGVDTQYF. CDR3 nucleotide sequence: TGCGCCAGCAGCTTGGATGGACAGGGGGTAGATACGCAGTATTTT.

CDR3 amino acids: CASSSRTGGNNSPLHF. The CDR3 nucleotides read TGCGCCAGCAGCTCCCGGACAGGGGGAAATAATTCACCCCTCCACTTT. This chain connects TRBV5-1 to TRBJ1-6, with TRBD1 matching over 10 bases. CDR1 SGHRS and CDR2 YFSETQ come from the germline V gene. This CDR3 comprises 16 residues. V gave up 3 bases and J gave up 5 bases; unmatched junction bases: 5.

V is TRBV18 and J is TRBJ1-1; D unclear. Germline lookup yields CDR1 KGHSH and CDR2 LQKENI. This CDR3 region has 13 residues. V lost 5 bases and J lost 3, with 10 bases in between. The CDR3 here is CASSTNGYTEAFF. CDR3 nucleotide sequence: TGTGCCAGCTCAACAAACGGGTACACTGAAGCTTTCTTT.

V usage is TRBV5-5 and J usage is TRBJ1-5; D might be TRBD1 (5 bases). The V gene lost 1 base and the J gene lost 2 bases, with 16 bases spanning the gap. The CDR3 extends over 17 amino acids. Germline V gene data show CDR1 as SGHKS and CDR2 as YYEKEE (reference sequence). This chain's CDR3 is CASSLRQGPWGNQPQHF. The CDR3 DNA reads TGTGCCAGCAGCTTGAGGCAGGGCCCATGGGGCAATCAGCCCCAGCATTTT. Full variable domain (remainder filled in from reference TRBV5-5 and TRBJ1-5): DAGVTQSPTHLIKTRGQQVTLRCSPISGHKSVSWYQQVLGQGPQFIFQYYEKEERGRGNFPDRFSARQFPNYSSELNVNALLLGDSALYLCASSLRQGPWGNQPQHFGDGTRLSIL.

The genes are TRBV11-3 and TRBJ2-7; D might be TRBD2 (5 bases). CDR3 length equals 13 residues. The germline V gene has CDR1 SGHNT and CDR2 YENEEA. Trimming cost V 5 bases and J 2 bases, with 10 bases left between them. The CDR3 reads CASSPSGTYEQYF. CDR3 sequence (DNA): TGTGCCAGCAGCCCGTCCGGGACCTACGAGCAGTACTTC. The variable domain in full, completed from reference TRBV11-3 and TRBJ2-7, reads EAGVVQSPRYKIIEKKQPVAFWCNPISGHNTLYWYLQNLGQGPELLIRYENEEAVDDSQLPKDRFSAERLKGVDSTLKIQPAELGDSAVYLCASSPSGTYEQYFGPGTRLTVT.

V is TRBV9 and J is TRBJ2-2; D possibly corresponds to TRBD2 (5 bases). CDR3 length: 14 residues. Looked up from germline, CDR1 is SGDLS and CDR2 is YYNGEE. With 3 bases removed from V and 8 bases from J, the gap between germline ends came to 14 bases. Here the CDR3 reads CASSDSTSGGELFF. In DNA, the CDR3 is TGTGCCAGCAGCGACTCGACTTCGGGGGGGGAGCTGTTTTTT.

The V gene is TRBV7-3, the J gene TRBJ2-2; 10 positions match TRBD1. The V segment lost 5 bases and the J segment 4 bases; nucleotides outside the gene matches: 7. Germline CDR1 and CDR2: SGHTA and FQGTGA. The CDR3 runs to 16 residues. In DNA, the CDR3 is TGTGCCAGCAGCCCACCTGGGACAGGGGTCACCGGGGAGCTGTTTTTT. It translates to CASSPPGTGVTGELFF.

V and J are TRBV11-3 and TRBJ2-7; 8 bases align to TRBD1. V lost 3 bases, J lost 1 base, and 5 bases stayed unmatched. There are 15 residues in the CDR3. CDR1 and CDR2 from the germline V gene are SGHNT and YENEEA. Here the CDR3 DNA reads TGTGCCAGCAGCTTTTCCGGACAGGGTTCCTACGAGCAGTACTTC. This encodes CASSFSGQGSYEQYF.

This clone was recorded a few times. This sequence joins TRBV5-4 and TRBJ2-1; possibly TRBD1 for D (6 bases). Per the germline V gene, CDR1 is SGHNT and CDR2 is YYREEE (reference sequence). This CDR3 contains 14 residues. V was cut by 0 bases and J by 5 bases, with 9 bases left in between. CDR3 coding DNA: TGTGCCAGCAGCTTGGTCACAGGGAACAATGAGCAGTTCTTC. Its protein product is CASSLVTGNNEQFF.

This clone was seen just once. This chain joins TRBV5-4 and TRBJ2-1; 7 positions match TRBD1. The V gene end was trimmed by 4 bases and the J gene end by 7 bases; junction bases not matched to a gene: 14. The CDR3 consists of 16 residues. CDR1 SGHNT and CDR2 YYREEE come from the germline V gene (reference sequence). CDR3 in amino acids: CASSPGHGGQANEQFF. The CDR3 nucleotides read TGTGCCAGCAGCCCCGGCCACGGAGGACAGGCGAATGAGCAGTTCTTC.